This entry is about one TCR beta chain. This sample is drawn from a study of T cell changes during pregnancy in multiple sclerosis. Produced via immunoSEQ multiplex PCR; TCRdb's table is partial and in-frame only. Among fewer than 60,000 clones, over 90% were seen once, and the ten largest hold over 4.5%. The length of the CDR3 is 14 residues. Germline CDR1 reads LNHDA; CDR2 reads SQIVND (reference sequence). Trimming removed 5 bases from V and 6 bases from J, with 17 bases in between. The sequencing used CD8+ T cells from peripheral blood mononuclear cells, collected in the first trimester of pregnancy. This TCR was sampled from a female donor with multiple sclerosis, enrolled in a pregnancy study. The chain combines TRBV19 with TRBJ2-7; perhaps TRBD1 as D (6 bases). CDR3 coding DNA: TGTGCCAGTAGTCGAGGCAGGGGAATCTCCGAGCAGTACTTC. It encodes CASSRGRGISEQYF.